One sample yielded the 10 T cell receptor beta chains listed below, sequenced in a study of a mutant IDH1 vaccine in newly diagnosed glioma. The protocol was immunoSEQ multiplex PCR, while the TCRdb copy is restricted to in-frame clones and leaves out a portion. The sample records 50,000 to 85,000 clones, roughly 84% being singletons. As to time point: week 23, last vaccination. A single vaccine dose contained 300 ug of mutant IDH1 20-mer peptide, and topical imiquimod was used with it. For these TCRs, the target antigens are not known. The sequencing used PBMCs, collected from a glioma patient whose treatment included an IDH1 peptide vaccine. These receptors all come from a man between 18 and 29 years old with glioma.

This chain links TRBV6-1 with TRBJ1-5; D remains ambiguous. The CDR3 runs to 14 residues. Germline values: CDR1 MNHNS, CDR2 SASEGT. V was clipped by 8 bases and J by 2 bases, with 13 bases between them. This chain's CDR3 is CASQEASRNQPQHF. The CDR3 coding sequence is TGTGCCAGCCAGGAGGCCAGTCGCAATCAGCCCCAGCATTTT.

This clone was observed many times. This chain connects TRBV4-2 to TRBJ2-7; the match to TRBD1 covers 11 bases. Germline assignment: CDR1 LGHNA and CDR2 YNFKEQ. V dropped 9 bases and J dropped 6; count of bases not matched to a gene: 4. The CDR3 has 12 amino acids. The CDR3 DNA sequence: TGTGCCAGTAGGACAGGGGGCTTCGAGCAGTACTTC. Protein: CASRTGGFEQYF.

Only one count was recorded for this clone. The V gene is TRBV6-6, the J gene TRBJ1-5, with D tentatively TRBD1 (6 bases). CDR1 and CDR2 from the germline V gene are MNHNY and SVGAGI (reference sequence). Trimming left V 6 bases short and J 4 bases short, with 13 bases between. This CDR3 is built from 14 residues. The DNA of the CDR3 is TGTGCCAGCAGCCTCGACAGGAGTAATCAGCCCCAGCATTTT. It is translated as CASSLDRSNQPQHF.

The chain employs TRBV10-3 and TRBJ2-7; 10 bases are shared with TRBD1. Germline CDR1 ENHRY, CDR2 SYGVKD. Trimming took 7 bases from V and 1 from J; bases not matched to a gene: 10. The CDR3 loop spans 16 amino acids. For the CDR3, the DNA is TGTGCCATCAACAAGGGGGGGACAGGGGTGTCCTACGAGCAGTACTTC. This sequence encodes CAINKGGTGVSYEQYF.

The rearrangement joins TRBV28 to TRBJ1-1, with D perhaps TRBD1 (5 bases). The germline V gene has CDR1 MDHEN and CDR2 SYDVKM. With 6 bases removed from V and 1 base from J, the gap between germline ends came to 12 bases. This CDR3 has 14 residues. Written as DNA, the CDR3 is TGTGCCAGCAGGTGGGGGGGGACGAACACTGAAGCTTTCTTT. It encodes CASRWGGTNTEAFF.

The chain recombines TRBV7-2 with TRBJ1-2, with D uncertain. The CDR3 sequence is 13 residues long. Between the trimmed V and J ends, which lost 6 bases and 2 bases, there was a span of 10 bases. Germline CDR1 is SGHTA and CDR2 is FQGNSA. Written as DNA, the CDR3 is TGTGCCAGCAGAAGGGCGGGGAACTATGGCTACACCTTC. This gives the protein CASRRAGNYGYTF.

The CDR3: CASSPTGPHTDTQYF. CDR3 coding DNA: TGTGCCAGCAGCCCAACTGGGCCTCACACAGATACGCAGTATTTT. This sequence joins TRBV7-3 and TRBJ2-3; D call uncertain. The CDR3 is 15 residues long. In germline, CDR1 is SGHTA, CDR2 FQGTGA. V lost 5 bases, J lost 2 bases, and 14 bases lay in between.

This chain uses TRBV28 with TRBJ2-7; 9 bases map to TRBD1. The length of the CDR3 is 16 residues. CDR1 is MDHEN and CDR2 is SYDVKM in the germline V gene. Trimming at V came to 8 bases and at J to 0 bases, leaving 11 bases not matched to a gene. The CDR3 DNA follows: TGTGCCAGCGATTGGGGGGGGACAGGGAGCTCCTACGAGCAGTACTTC. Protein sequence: CASDWGGTGSSYEQYF. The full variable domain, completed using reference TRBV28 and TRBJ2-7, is DVKVTQSSRYLVKRTGEKVFLECVQDMDHENMFWYRQDPGLGLRLIYFSYDVKMKEKGDIPEGYSVSREKKERFSLILESASTNQTSMYLCASDWGGTGSSYEQYFGPGTRLTVT.

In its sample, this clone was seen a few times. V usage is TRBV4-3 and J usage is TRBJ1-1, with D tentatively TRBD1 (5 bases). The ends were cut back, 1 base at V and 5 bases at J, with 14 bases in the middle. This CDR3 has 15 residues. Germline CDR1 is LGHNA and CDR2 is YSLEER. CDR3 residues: CASSQAAGDLTEAFF. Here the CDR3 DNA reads TGCGCCAGCAGCCAAGCGGCGGGGGACTTGACTGAAGCTTTCTTT.

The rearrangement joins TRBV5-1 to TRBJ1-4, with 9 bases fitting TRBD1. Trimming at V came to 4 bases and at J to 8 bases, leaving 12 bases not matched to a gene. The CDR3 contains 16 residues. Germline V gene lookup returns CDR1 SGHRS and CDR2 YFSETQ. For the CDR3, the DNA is TGCGCCAGCAGCGTGGGACAGGGTCGTTCAGGCGAAAAACTGTTTTTT. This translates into CASSVGQGRSGEKLFF.